The T cell receptor beta chain described here comes from a study of blood T cell repertoires in COVID-19. Study-level information: COVID-19 samples from acute and convalescent phases originated in the United States, Italy and Spain. From T cells, B-cell-depleted T cells, or PBMCs came the material, which was cDNA or gDNA.

Germline-derived CDR1 and CDR2 are LNHDA and SQIVND (reference sequence). The CDR3 loop spans 15 amino acids. V shed 6 bases and J 7 bases; nucleotides not matched to a gene: 8. In Seattle, patients joined the study during active infection and were tracked longitudinally. In the original analysis: Quantification of nucleated cells was approximated via reference gene primer amplification. The repertoire was sequenced with immunoSEQ multiplex PCR; TCRdb's copy has only in-frame clones and lacks some. V and J calls and clone size are those listed in that table; D and trimming were worked out from the DNA. The sample consists of roughly 100,000 clones, 75% to 85% of them appearing once.

V gene TRBV19 combines with J gene TRBJ2-1, with TRBD2 matching over 11 bases. Sequencing was done on a sample of peripheral blood. The clonotype was recovered from a man older than 75 with COVID-19, enrolled during active disease. The CDR3 region is CASSQTSGSFNEQFF. In nucleotides, the CDR3 is TGTGCCAGTAGCCAAACTAGCGGGAGTTTTAATGAGCAGTTCTTC.